The rows below give T cell receptor beta chains drawn from one sample of a study of T cell repertoires in cytomegalovirus infection. One entry per CDR3 protein results from TCRdb running MiXCR on the reads. Of roughly 990,000 distinct CDR3 sequences in the sample, roughly 30% were seen once. For these TCRs, the target antigens are not known. Source: cultured CD8+ T cells from PBMCs, taken from culture after CMV antigen stimulation. These receptors came from a human donor in good health (CMV status not recorded). Some clones in this sample may be carry-over from other donors' samples. Both conserved end residues are part of each CDR3. A D gene is named only where the DNA matches it firmly. Clone size is not always given. Where it is, it says once, few, many or a class for expanded clones.

>few|NA|TRBV7-9|TRBJ1-2
CASSFDSQNYGYTF
TGTGCCAGCAGCTTTGACAGTCAAAACTATGGCTACACCTTC
>many|TRBD1|TRBV7-2|TRBJ2-2
CASSLRLGQLNTGELFF
TGTGCCAGCAGCTTAAGGTTGGGACAGCTAAACACCGGGGAGCTGTTTTTT
>NA|NA|TRBV4-3|TRBJ1-1
CANSQDQGYTEAFF
TGCGCCAACAGCCAAGATCAGGGGTACACTGAAGCTTTCTTT
>NA|NA|TRBV20-1|TRBJ1-5
CSALDIRSSNQPQHF
TGCAGTGCCCTCGACATAAGGAGTAGCAATCAGCCCCAGCATTTT
>NA|NA|TRBV24-1|TRBJ2-5
CATSDDGPTRMPQYF
TGTGCCACCAGTGACGATGGACCTACCCGGATGCCCCAGTACTTC
>NA|NA|TRBV4-3|TRBJ1-2
CASSQDSVGAGIYGYTF
TGCGCCAGCAGCCAAGATTCGGTAGGGGCAGGGATCTATGGCTACACCTTC
>NA|TRBD1|TRBV29-1|TRBJ2-1
CSVGGGQGAYFSYNEQFF
TGCAGCGTTGGGGGGGGACAGGGGGCTTACTTTTCCTACAATGAGCAGTTCTTC
>few|NA|TRBV11-2|TRBJ2-2
CASSLVPAGGTGELFF
TGTGCCAGCAGCTTAGTCCCGGCAGGCGGAACCGGGGAGCTGTTTTTT
>many|NA|TRBV7-9|TRBJ1-4
CASSLALGRTNEKLFF
TGTGCCAGCAGCTTGGCATTGGGGCGAACTAATGAAAAACTGTTTTTT
>few|NA|TRBV27|TRBJ1-5
CASSLKTQGGISPQHF
TGTGCCAGCAGTTTAAAAACGCAGGGTGGAATTTCGCCCCAGCATTTT
>many|NA|TRBV7-9|TRBJ2-1
CASSLDRDKQFF
TGTGCCAGCAGCTTAGACAGGGATAAGCAGTTCTTC
>NA|NA|TRBV5-4|TRBJ2-1
CASSLASHEQFF
TGTGCCAGCAGCTTGGCCAGTCATGAGCAGTTCTTC
>many|NA|TRBV7-6|TRBJ2-5
CASSPERTQETQYF
TGTGCCAGCAGCCCCGAGCGGACGCAAGAGACCCAGTACTTC
>NA|NA|TRBV6-6|TRBJ2-3
CASRFTGTKDTQYF
TGTGCCAGCAGATTCACAGGGACGAAAGATACGCAGTATTTT
>few|NA|TRBV3-1|TRBJ1-5
CASSQDIGHGQPQHF
TGTGCCAGCAGCCAAGATATCGGACACGGTCAGCCCCAGCATTTT
>NA|NA|TRBV2|TRBJ2-7
CATIVEISYEQYF
TGTGCCACCATCGTGGAGATCTCCTACGAGCAGTACTTC
>few|NA|TRBV2|TRBJ1-1
CATASPEAFF
TGTGCCACTGCGAGCCCTGAAGCTTTCTTT
>many|TRBD2|TRBV10-3|TRBJ2-1
CAISESDSGTPLYNEQFF
TGTGCCATCAGTGAATCCGATAGCGGGACACCTCTCTACAATGAGCAGTTCTTC
>NA|NA|TRBV15|TRBJ1-1
CATSRIPAGFSTEAFF
TGTGCCACCAGCAGAATTCCTGCAGGGTTTTCCACTGAAGCTTTCTTT
>NA|NA|TRBV14|TRBJ1-2
CASSPLSGQPYGYTF
TGTGCCAGCAGCCCCCTGAGTGGACAGCCCTATGGCTACACCTTC
>few|NA|TRBV11-1|TRBJ2-1
CASSSLLGTYNEQFF
TGTGCCAGCAGCTCCTTACTCGGGACCTACAATGAGCAGTTCTTC
>NA|TRBD1|TRBV29-1|TRBJ1-2
CSVEEGTDKHYGYTF
TGCAGCGTTGAAGAGGGGACAGATAAACACTATGGCTACACCTTC
>NA|NA|TRBV2|TRBJ1-3
CASSEEGGTGNTIYF
TGTGCCAGCAGTGAAGAGGGTGGTACTGGAAACACCATATATTTT
>few|TRBD1|TRBV25-1|TRBJ1-4
CASSELTGEEKLFF
TGTGCCAGCAGTGAACTCACAGGGGAGGAAAAACTGTTTTTT
>many|TRBD1|TRBV6-5|TRBJ2-3
CASSYLPPGDRGIDTQYF
TGTGCCAGCAGTTACCTGCCCCCGGGGGACAGGGGGATAGATACGCAGTATTTT
>few|NA|TRBV2|TRBJ2-6
CASFGQLISGANVLTF
TGTGCCAGCTTCGGACAGCTAATCTCTGGGGCCAACGTCCTGACTTTC
>NA|NA|TRBV6-5|TRBJ2-3
CASSYSSTSAADTQYF
TGTGCCAGCAGTTACTCGAGCACATCGGCGGCAGATACGCAGTATTTT
>few|TRBD1|TRBV7-8|TRBJ1-1
CASSPSGGWAFF
TGTGCCAGCAGCCCCTCAGGGGGCTGGGCTTTCTTT
>few|TRBD1|TRBV3-1|TRBJ1-1
CASSQESGTGGRSEAFF
TGTGCCAGCAGCCAAGAATCGGGGACAGGGGGTAGGTCTGAAGCTTTCTTT
>many|NA|TRBV7-8|TRBJ1-1
CASSARGGTEAFF
TGTGCCAGCAGCGCCCGGGGCGGGACTGAAGCTTTCTTT
>NA|NA|TRBV29-1|TRBJ2-3
CSVAGGRTDTQYF
TGCAGCGTTGCCGGCGGGCGCACAGATACGCAGTATTTT
>NA|NA|TRBV7-9|TRBJ1-3
CASSLPQGNTIYF
TGTGCCAGCAGCTTGCCACAGGGAAACACCATATATTTT
>few|NA|TRBV5-4|TRBJ2-3
CASSLGGPQRDTQYF
TGTGCCAGCAGCTTGGGAGGCCCCCAGCGGGATACGCAGTATTTT
>NA|TRBD2|TRBV7-3|TRBJ2-1
CASSRPTSGGNEQFF
TGTGCCAGCAGCCGACCGACTAGCGGGGGCAATGAGCAGTTCTTC
>NA|NA|TRBV7-9|TRBJ2-3
CASSFGLDRSTDTQYF
TGTGCCAGCAGCTTTGGGTTAGATCGAAGCACAGATACGCAGTATTTT
>few|TRBD1|TRBV7-7|TRBJ2-2
CASSLGRGRVGELFF
TGTGCTAGCAGCTTAGGCAGGGGGCGCGTCGGGGAGCTGTTTTTT
>many|NA|TRBV12-3/TRBV12-4|TRBJ2-6
CASSSEGRPGANVLTF
TGTGCCAGCAGTTCGGAGGGTAGGCCTGGGGCCAACGTCCTGACTTTC
>NA|TRBD1|TRBV12-3/TRBV12-4|TRBJ1-1
CASSGDSGPNTEAFF
TGTGCCAGCAGTGGGGACAGTGGCCCGAACACTGAAGCTTTCTTT
>few|NA|TRBV6-5|TRBJ2-7
CASSYSVDYEQYF
TGTGCCAGCAGTTACTCTGTAGACTACGAGCAGTACTTC
>NA|TRBD1|TRBV6-2/TRBV6-3|TRBJ1-1
CASSQGGARTEAFF
TGTGCCAGCAGTCAGGGGGGGGCCCGGACTGAAGCTTTCTTT
>NA|NA|TRBV4-1|TRBJ1-2
CASSHSDSFIGYTF
TGCGCCAGCAGCCACTCGGACAGCTTTATTGGCTACACCTTC
>NA|TRBD2|TRBV6-5|TRBJ2-1
CASSYSNLAGGLNEQFF
TGTGCCAGCAGTTACTCGAATCTAGCGGGGGGGCTTAATGAGCAGTTCTTC